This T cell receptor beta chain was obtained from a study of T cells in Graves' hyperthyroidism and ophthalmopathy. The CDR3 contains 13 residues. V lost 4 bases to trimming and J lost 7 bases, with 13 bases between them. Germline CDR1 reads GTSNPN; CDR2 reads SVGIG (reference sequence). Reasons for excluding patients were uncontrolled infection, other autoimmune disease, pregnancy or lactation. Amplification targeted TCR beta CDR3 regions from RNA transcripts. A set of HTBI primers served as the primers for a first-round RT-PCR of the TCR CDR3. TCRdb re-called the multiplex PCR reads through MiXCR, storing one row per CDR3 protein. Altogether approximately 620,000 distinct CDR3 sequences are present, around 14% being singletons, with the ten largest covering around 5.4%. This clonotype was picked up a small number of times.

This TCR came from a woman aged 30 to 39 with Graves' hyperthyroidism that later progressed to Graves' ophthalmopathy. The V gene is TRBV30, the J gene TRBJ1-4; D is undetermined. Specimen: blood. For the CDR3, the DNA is TGTGCCTGGAACCCCGCGCGGGGTGAAAAACTGTTTTTT. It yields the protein CAWNPARGEKLFF.